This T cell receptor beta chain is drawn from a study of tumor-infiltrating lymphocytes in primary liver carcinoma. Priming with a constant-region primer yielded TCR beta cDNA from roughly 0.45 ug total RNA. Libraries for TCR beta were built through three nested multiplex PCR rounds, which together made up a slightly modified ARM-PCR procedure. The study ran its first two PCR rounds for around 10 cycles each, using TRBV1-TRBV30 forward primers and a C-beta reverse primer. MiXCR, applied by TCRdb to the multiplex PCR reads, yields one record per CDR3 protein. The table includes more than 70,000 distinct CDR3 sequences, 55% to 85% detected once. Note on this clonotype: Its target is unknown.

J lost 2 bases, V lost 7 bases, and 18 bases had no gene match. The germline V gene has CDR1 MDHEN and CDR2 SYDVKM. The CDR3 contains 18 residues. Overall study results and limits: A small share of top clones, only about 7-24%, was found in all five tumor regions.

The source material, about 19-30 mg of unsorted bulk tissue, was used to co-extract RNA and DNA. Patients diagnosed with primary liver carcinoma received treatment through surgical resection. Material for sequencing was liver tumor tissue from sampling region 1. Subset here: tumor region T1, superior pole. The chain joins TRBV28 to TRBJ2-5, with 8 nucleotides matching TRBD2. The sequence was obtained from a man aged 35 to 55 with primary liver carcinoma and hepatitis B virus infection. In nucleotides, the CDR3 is TGTGCCAGCATACTAACTATCGGGAGGGGTCGGAGGCAAGAGACCCAGTACTTC. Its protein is CASILTIGRGRRQETQYF.